This passage covers 6 T cell receptor beta chains from one sample sequenced in a study of T-cell memory formation after mild COVID-19. TCRdb re-called the 5' RACE reads with MiXCR, one entry per CDR3 protein. The profile shows 210,000 or so distinct CDR3 sequences, approximately 20% of them singletons. Sequencing was carried out using PBMCs or a T cell subset sorted from them (not recorded which). All receptors derive from an adult woman who had mild COVID-19 (a few samples of this study predate the infection). Cell type and time point are not known.

The chain uses TRBV6-2 or TRBV6-3 and TRBJ1-5; TRBD1 matches 7 bases. CDR1 is MNHEY and CDR2 is SVGEGT in the germline V gene. CDR3 length equals 14 residues. V was pared by 6 bases and J by 5 bases, with 7 bases of the junction left unmatched. For the CDR3, the DNA is TGTGCCAGCAGCGATCGGACAGGATATCAGCCCCAGCATTTT. Residues: CASSDRTGYQPQHF.

There are a few counts of this clonotype. The V and J genes are TRBV7-6 and TRBJ1-6; TRBD1 matches 8 bases. Trimming cost V 1 base and J 5 bases; bases outside gene matches: 4. This CDR3 has 16 residues. Germline values: CDR1 SGHVS, CDR2 FNYEAQ. For the CDR3, the DNA is TGTGCCAGCAGCTTAGGGCCGGGACAGGATAATTCACCCCTCCACTTT. It is translated as CASSLGPGQDNSPLHF.

The chain joins TRBV12-3 or TRBV12-4 to TRBJ2-1, with a tentative D call TRBD2 (6 bases). The V end lost 5 bases, the J end lost 7 bases, and 21 bases lay between the germline ends. The CDR3 consists of 16 residues. The CDR3 nucleotides read TGTGCCAGCAGTAAGGCAGGAGGGCGAGCGATGAATGAGCAGTTCTTC. As protein: CASSKAGGRAMNEQFF.

This clonotype was recorded a few times. V usage is TRBV12-3 or TRBV12-4 and J usage is TRBJ1-1; possibly TRBD1 for D (6 bases). The CDR3 extends over 15 amino acids. V was trimmed by 0 bases and J by 5 bases, leaving 13 bases between them. The CDR3 DNA sequence: TGTGCCAGCAGTTTAGCGGGGGGCCCCTGGACTGAAGCTTTCTTT. Its protein product is CASSLAGGPWTEAFF.

This chain connects TRBV5-6 to TRBJ1-5; D is perhaps TRBD1 (6 bases). This CDR3 spans 13 amino acids. Trimming shortened V by 4 bases and J by 4 bases, and 9 bases separated the two germline ends. Germline CDR1 and CDR2: SGHDT and YYEEEE. DNA of the CDR3: TGTGCCAGCAGCGGACAGCCTAATCAGCCCCAGCATTTT. Its translation is CASSGQPNQPQHF. Variable domain in full (rest from reference TRBV5-6 and TRBJ1-5): DAGVTQSPTHLIKTRGQQVTLRCSPKSGHDTVSWYQQALGQGPQFIFQYYEEEERQRGNFPDRFSGHQFPNYSSELNVNALLLGDSALYLCASSGQPNQPQHFGDGTRLSIL.

This CDR3 reads CASNLRRHHNQPQHF. As DNA, the CDR3 is TGTGCCAGCAACCTAAGGAGGCACCACAATCAGCCCCAGCATTTT. J is TRBJ1-5 and V is TRBV21-1. TRBV21-1 is noted as a pseudogene. The CDR3 runs to 15 residues.